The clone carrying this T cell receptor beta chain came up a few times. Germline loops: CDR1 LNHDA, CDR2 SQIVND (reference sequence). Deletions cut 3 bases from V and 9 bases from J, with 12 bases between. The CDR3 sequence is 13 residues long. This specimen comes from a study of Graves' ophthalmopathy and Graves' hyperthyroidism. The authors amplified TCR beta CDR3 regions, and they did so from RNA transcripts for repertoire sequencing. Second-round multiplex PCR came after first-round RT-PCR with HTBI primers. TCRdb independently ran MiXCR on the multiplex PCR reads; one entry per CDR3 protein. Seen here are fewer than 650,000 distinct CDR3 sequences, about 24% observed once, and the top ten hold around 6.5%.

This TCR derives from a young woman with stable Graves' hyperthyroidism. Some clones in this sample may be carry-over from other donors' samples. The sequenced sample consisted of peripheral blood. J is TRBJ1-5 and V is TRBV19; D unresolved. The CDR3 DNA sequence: TGTGCCAGTAGTATTGGCGGCCAGCGGCCCCAGCATTTT. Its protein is CASSIGGQRPQHF. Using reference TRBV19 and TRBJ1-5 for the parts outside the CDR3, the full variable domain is DGGITQSPKYLFRKEGQNVTLSCEQNLNHDAMYWYRQDPGQGLRLIYYSQIVNDFQKGDIAEGYSVSREKKESFPLTVTSAQKNPTAFYLCASSIGGQRPQHFGDGTRLSIL.